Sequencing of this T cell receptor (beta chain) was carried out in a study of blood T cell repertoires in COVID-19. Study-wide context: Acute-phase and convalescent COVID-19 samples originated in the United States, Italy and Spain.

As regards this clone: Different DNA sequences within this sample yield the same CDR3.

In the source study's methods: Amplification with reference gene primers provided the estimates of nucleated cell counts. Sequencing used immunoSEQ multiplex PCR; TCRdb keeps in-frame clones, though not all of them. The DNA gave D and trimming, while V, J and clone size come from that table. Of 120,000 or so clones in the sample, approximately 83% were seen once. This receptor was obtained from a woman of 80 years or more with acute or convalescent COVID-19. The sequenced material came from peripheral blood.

Written as DNA, the CDR3 is TGCGCCAGCAGCTTGGCCGGACAGGGCAATCAGCCCCAGCATTTT. Protein: CASSLAGQGNQPQHF. The chain links TRBV5-1 to TRBJ1-5, with 7 bases fitting TRBD1. J gave up 2 bases and V 0 bases, and 2 bases lay outside the gene matches. The CDR3 is 15 residues long. The germline V gene encodes CDR1 SGHRS and CDR2 YFSETQ.